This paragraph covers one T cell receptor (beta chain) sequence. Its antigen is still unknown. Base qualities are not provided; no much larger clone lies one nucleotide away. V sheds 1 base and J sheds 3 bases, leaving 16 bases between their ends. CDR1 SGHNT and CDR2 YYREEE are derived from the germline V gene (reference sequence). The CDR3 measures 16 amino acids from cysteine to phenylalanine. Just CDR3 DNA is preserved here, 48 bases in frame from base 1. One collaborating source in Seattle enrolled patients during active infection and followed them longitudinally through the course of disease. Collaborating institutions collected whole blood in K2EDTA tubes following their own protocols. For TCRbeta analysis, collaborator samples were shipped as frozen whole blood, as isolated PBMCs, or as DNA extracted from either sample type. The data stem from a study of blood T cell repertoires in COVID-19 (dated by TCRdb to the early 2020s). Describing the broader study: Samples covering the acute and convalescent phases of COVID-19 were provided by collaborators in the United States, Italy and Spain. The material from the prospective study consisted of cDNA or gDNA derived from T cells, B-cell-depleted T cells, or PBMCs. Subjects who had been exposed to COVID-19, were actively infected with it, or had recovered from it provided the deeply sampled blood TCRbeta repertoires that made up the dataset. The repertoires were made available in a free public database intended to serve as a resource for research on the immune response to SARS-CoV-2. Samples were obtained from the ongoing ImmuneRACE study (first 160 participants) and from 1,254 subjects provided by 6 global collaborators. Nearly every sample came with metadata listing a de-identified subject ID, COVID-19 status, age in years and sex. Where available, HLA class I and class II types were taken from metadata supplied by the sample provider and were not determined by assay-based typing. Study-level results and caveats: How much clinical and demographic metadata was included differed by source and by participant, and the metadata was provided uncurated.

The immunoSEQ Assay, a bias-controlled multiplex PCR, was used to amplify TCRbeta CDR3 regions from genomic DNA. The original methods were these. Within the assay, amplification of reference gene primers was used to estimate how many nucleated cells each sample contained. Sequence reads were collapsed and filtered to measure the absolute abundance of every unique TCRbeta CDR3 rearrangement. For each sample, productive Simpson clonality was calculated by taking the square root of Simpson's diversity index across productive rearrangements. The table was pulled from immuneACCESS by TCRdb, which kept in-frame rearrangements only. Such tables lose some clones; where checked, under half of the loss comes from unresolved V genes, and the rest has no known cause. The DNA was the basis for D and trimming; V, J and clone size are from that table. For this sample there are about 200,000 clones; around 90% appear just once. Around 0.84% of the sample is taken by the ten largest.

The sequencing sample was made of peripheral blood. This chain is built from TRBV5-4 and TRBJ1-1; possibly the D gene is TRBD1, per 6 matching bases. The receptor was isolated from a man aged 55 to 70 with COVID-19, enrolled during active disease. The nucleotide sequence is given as TGTGCCAGCAGCTTGTTCCGGGACAACAGGCACACTGAAGCTTTCTTT. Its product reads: CASSLFRDNRHTEAFF.